Presented here are 17 T cell receptor beta chains from one specimen sequenced in a study of CD8 T cells in ankylosing spondylitis. General study results and limits: There was a TCR beta motif, made of several highly homologous variants, that appeared characteristic of ankylosing spondylitis blood.

TCRdb re-called the 5' RACE reads with MiXCR, one entry per CDR3 protein. Of about 510,000 distinct CDR3 sequences listed, about 5% are singletons. The antigens these receptors bind are not known. The sample was blood, either unsorted or a sorted T cell fraction (not recorded which). These receptors all stem from a male donor with ankylosing spondylitis.

This clonotype was picked up many times. The chain carries TRBV12-3 or TRBV12-4 and TRBJ2-1, with 10 bases aligning to TRBD2. The V gene end was trimmed by 3 bases and the J gene end by 5 bases; junction bases not matched to a gene: 10. This CDR3 is 17 amino acids long. The CDR3 sequence is CASSFGPRSGRHNEQFF. The CDR3, as DNA: TGTGCCAGCAGTTTTGGTCCACGTAGCGGGAGGCACAATGAGCAGTTCTTC.

The table lists this clonotype with many counts. This chain uses TRBV20-1 with TRBJ2-3; 8 nucleotides match TRBD2. V gave up 0 bases and J gave up 2 bases; unmatched junction bases: 13. This CDR3 comprises 18 residues. Germline V gene lookup returns CDR1 DFQATT and CDR2 SNEGSKA (reference sequence). The CDR3 sequence is CSARDQRATSGLTDTQYF. The CDR3 region has the DNA TGCAGTGCTAGAGATCAGAGGGCTACTAGCGGACTCACAGATACGCAGTATTTT.

This clonotype was seen many times. This chain connects TRBV24-1 to TRBJ1-2; D is unclear. This CDR3 is 15 amino acids long. CDR1 is KGHDR and CDR2 is SFDVKD in the germline V gene. V was trimmed by 2 bases and J by 4 bases, leaving 13 bases between them. The CDR3 reads CATSDYRQDAYGYTF. CDR3 nucleotides: TGTGCCACCAGTGATTACCGTCAAGACGCCTATGGCTACACCTTC.

This clonotype was recorded at least ten times. The chain couples TRBV5-1 to TRBJ2-5; D is perhaps TRBD2 (7 bases). CDR3 length: 14 residues. Per germline, CDR1 SGHRS and CDR2 YFSETQ. The V end lost 4 bases, the J end lost 5 bases, and 15 bases lay between the germline ends. The CDR3 loop is CASSPTGGWETQYF. CDR3 sequence (DNA): TGCGCCAGCAGCCCAACGGGGGGCTGGGAGACCCAGTACTTC.

This clonotype appeared a few times. The chain joins TRBV20-1 to TRBJ2-5; 8 nucleotides match TRBD2. V trimming: 1 base; J trimming: 5 bases; junction bases outside the gene matches: 6. This CDR3 is 14 amino acids long. Germline V gene sequence: CDR1 DFQATT, CDR2 SNEGSKA (reference sequence). The CDR3 DNA reads as TGCAGTGCTAGAGTACCGGGAGGGGCGGAGACCCAGTACTTC. Residues: CSARVPGGAETQYF.

This chain joins TRBV11-2 and TRBJ2-5, with D possibly being TRBD1 (6 bases). Trimming shortened V by 4 bases and J by 7 bases, and 13 bases separated the two germline ends. CDR3 length: 13 amino acids. Germline CDR1 and CDR2: SGHAT and FQNNGV. CDR3 amino acids: CASSSDRAGTQYF. DNA for the CDR3: TGTGCCAGCAGCTCGGACAGAGCCGGGACCCAGTACTTC.

This clonotype came up many times. The DNA of the CDR3 is TGCAGTGCTAGAGAGACAGGCCGAAACACTGAAGCTTTCTTT. This sequence encodes CSARETGRNTEAFF. The J gene is TRBJ1-1, the V gene TRBV20-1; D may be TRBD1 (6 bases). Per the germline V gene, CDR1 is DFQATT and CDR2 is SNEGSKA (reference sequence). V lost 0 bases, J lost 2 bases, and 10 bases lay in between. This CDR3 is built from 14 residues.

V usage is TRBV5-7 and J usage is TRBJ1-4; the D is unclear. TRBV5-7 is an open reading frame whose function is uncertain. The CDR3 is 17 residues long. With 3 bases removed from V and 2 bases from J, the gap between germline ends came to 17 bases. CDR3 sequence: CASSSELSWRTNEKLFF. The CDR3 coding sequence is TGTGCCAGCAGCTCCGAACTCTCCTGGAGGACTAATGAAAAACTGTTTTTT.

This clonotype was found many times. The rearrangement joins TRBV12-3 or TRBV12-4 to TRBJ2-2, with 10 bases identical to TRBD1. The CDR3 is 17 residues long. Germline trimming cut 1 base from V and 7 bases from J; bases unmatched to any gene: 9. As DNA, the CDR3 is TGTGCCAGCAGTTTAGGCCAGACAGGGGGCATAGACGGGGAGCTGTTTTTT. It codes for CASSLGQTGGIDGELFF.

This clonotype was counted many times. This chain connects TRBV20-1 to TRBJ2-7; D perhaps matches TRBD1 (6 bases). CDR1 is DFQATT and CDR2 is SNEGSKA in the germline V gene (reference sequence). The V gene lost 3 bases and the J gene lost 3 bases, with 12 bases spanning the gap. The CDR3 runs 13 residues. Here the CDR3 DNA reads TGCAGTGCTAGGACCGGGACAAGCTACGAGCAGTACTTC. Encoded protein: CSARTGTSYEQYF.

The CDR3 bases are TGCAGTGCTAGAGATTCGGCTAGCGGGAGTGCGACCCAGTACTTC. Amino acid sequence: CSARDSASGSATQYF. This chain uses TRBV20-1 with TRBJ2-5; 10 nucleotides match TRBD2. This CDR3 is 15 amino acids long. Germline V lookup: CDR1 DFQATT, CDR2 SNEGSKA (reference sequence). With 0 bases clipped from V and 7 bases from J, the junction kept 8 bases outside the gene matches.

This clonotype was detected ten times or more. The chain employs TRBV20-1 and TRBJ1-1, with D perhaps TRBD1 (6 bases). Germline V CDR1 and CDR2: DFQATT, SNEGSKA (reference sequence). The CDR3 consists of 15 residues. The V and J ends lost 0 bases and 0 bases respectively, with 11 bases between them. CDR3 loop: CSARDRRQVNTEAFF. DNA for the CDR3: TGCAGTGCTAGAGATCGTAGACAGGTGAACACTGAAGCTTTCTTT.

In this sample, this clonotype turned up many times. The DNA of the CDR3 is TGTGCTAGTGGTTTGGACATCAGGAACTATGGCTACACCTTC. It translates to CASGLDIRNYGYTF. This chain uses TRBV12-5 with TRBJ1-2; D is uncertain. The ends were cut back, 1 base at V and 2 bases at J, with 8 bases in the middle. The CDR3 spans 14 residues. Germline V gives CDR1 LGHNT, CDR2 FRNRAP. Using reference TRBV12-5 and TRBJ1-2 for the parts outside the CDR3, the full variable domain is DARVTQTPRHKVTEMGQEVTMRCQPILGHNTVFWYRQTMMQGLELLAYFRNRAPLDDSGMPKDRFSAEMPDATLATLKIQPSEPRDSAVYFCASGLDIRNYGYTFGSGTRLTVV.

This clonotype was found many times. This chain joins TRBV12-3 or TRBV12-4 and TRBJ1-1, with 8 bases that match TRBD1. V was pared by 5 bases and J by 5 bases, with 4 bases of the junction left unmatched. The CDR3 totals 13 residues. The CDR3 bases are TGTGCCAGCAGTAATACAGGGGGAACTGAAGCTTTCTTT. Protein: CASSNTGGTEAFF.

This clonotype occurred many times. The rearrangement joins TRBV29-1 to TRBJ2-3; the match to TRBD2 covers 7 bases. Germline CDR1 SQVTM, CDR2 ANQGSEA. V was clipped by 4 bases and J by 4 bases; unmatched bases: 11. The CDR3 is 15 amino acids. The CDR3 region is CSVGHRGSFPDTQYF. The CDR3 region has the DNA TGCAGCGTTGGTCACCGCGGGAGCTTCCCAGATACGCAGTATTTT.

In its sample, this clonotype was seen many times. The J gene is TRBJ2-1, the V gene TRBV4-2; D gene uncertain. The CDR3 is 13 amino acids. V lost 0 bases, J lost 9 bases, and 9 bases lay in between. Germline V gene data show CDR1 as LGHNA and CDR2 as YNFKEQ. CDR3 sequence: CASSQDKAREQFF. CDR3 in DNA: TGTGCCAGCAGCCAAGATAAAGCGCGTGAGCAGTTCTTC.

The sample holds many counts of this clonotype. The chain links TRBV29-1 to TRBJ2-7; TRBD2 is a possible D gene (5 bases). Germline loops: CDR1 SQVTM, CDR2 ANQGSEA. This CDR3 is built from 13 residues. Trimming removed 6 bases from V and 11 bases from J, with 23 bases in between. DNA of the CDR3: TGCAGCGTGAGAGATTCGCCCCCCCCGGAGGAGTACTTC. It is translated as CSVRDSPPPEEYF.